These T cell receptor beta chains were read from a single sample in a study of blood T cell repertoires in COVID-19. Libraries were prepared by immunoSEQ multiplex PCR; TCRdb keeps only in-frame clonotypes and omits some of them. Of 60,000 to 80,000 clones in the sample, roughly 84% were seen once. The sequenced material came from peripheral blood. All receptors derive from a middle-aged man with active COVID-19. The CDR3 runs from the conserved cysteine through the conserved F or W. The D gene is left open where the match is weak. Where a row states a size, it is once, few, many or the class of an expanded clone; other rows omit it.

CDR3aa: CASSQEQGGAEAFF
CDR3nt: TGCGCCAGCAGCCAAGAACAGGGGGGCGCTGAAGCTTTCTTT
v_gene: TRBV4-1
d_gene: TRBD1
abundance: -
j_gene: TRBJ1-1

CDR3aa: CASRKAGTGELFF
CDR3nt: TGTGCCAGCAGGAAAGCGGGGACCGGGGAGCTGTTTTTT
v_gene: TRBV12-3/TRBV12-4
d_gene: TRBD2
abundance: -
j_gene: TRBJ2-2

CDR3aa: CASSLMGGNYGYTF
CDR3nt: TGTGCCAGCAGCTTGATGGGAGGGAACTATGGCTACACCTTC
v_gene: TRBV5-5
d_gene: -
abundance: -
j_gene: TRBJ1-2

CDR3aa: CASSIYRQSNTGELFF
CDR3nt: TGTGCCAGCAGCATTTACAGACAGTCAAACACCGGGGAGCTGTTTTTT
v_gene: TRBV2
d_gene: -
abundance: -
j_gene: TRBJ2-2

CDR3aa: CASSEAGQGGFGTQYF
CDR3nt: TGTGCCAGCAGCGAGGCGGGACAGGGGGGCTTTGGGACCCAGTACTTC
v_gene: TRBV9
d_gene: TRBD1
abundance: -
j_gene: TRBJ2-5

CDR3aa: CASSFGQGDAGELFF
CDR3nt: TGTGCCAGCAGCTTCGGACAGGGTGATGCCGGGGAGCTGTTTTTT
v_gene: TRBV7-9
d_gene: TRBD1
abundance: once
j_gene: TRBJ2-2

CDR3aa: CASSSWASGPDEQYF
CDR3nt: TGCGCCAGCAGCTCGTGGGCTAGCGGACCAGACGAGCAGTACTTC
v_gene: TRBV5-1
d_gene: TRBD2
abundance: -
j_gene: TRBJ2-7

CDR3aa: CASSPGTSGNRELFF
CDR3nt: TGTGCCAGCAGCCCGGGGACTAGCGGGAACAGGGAGCTGTTTTTT
v_gene: TRBV5-4
d_gene: TRBD2
abundance: once
j_gene: TRBJ2-2

CDR3aa: CATSRVMTAYEQYF
CDR3nt: TGTGCCACCAGCAGAGTTATGACAGCCTACGAGCAGTACTTC
v_gene: TRBV15
d_gene: -
abundance: -
j_gene: TRBJ2-7

CDR3aa: CASSQWASVDTQYF
CDR3nt: TGTGCCAGCAGCCAATGGGCTAGCGTGGATACGCAGTATTTT
v_gene: TRBV7-2
d_gene: -
abundance: -
j_gene: TRBJ2-3

CDR3aa: CASSRTGQSSYEQYF
CDR3nt: TGTGCCAGCAGCCGGACAGGCCAGAGCTCCTACGAGCAGTACTTC
v_gene: TRBV7-9
d_gene: TRBD1
abundance: -
j_gene: TRBJ2-7

CDR3aa: CASSSSGNPYEQYF
CDR3nt: TGTGCCAGCAGCTCCAGCGGGAACCCCTACGAGCAGTACTTC
v_gene: TRBV3-1/TRBV3-2
d_gene: TRBD2
abundance: -
j_gene: TRBJ2-7

CDR3aa: CATSDWRGLGDTGELFF
CDR3nt: TGTGCCACCAGTGATTGGCGGGGACTAGGGGACACCGGGGAGCTGTTTTTT
v_gene: TRBV24-1
d_gene: TRBD2
abundance: -
j_gene: TRBJ2-2

CDR3aa: CASRNGGSGYGYTF
CDR3nt: TGTGCCAGCAGAAACGGGGGGAGCGGCTACGGCTACACCTTC
v_gene: TRBV6-5
d_gene: -
abundance: -
j_gene: TRBJ1-2

CDR3aa: CASSRWDTQETQYF
CDR3nt: TGTGCCAGCAGCCGATGGGACACCCAAGAGACCCAGTACTTC
v_gene: TRBV3-1/TRBV3-2
d_gene: -
abundance: -
j_gene: TRBJ2-5

CDR3aa: CASSEAPVGELFF
CDR3nt: TGTGCCAGCAGTGAAGCCCCCGTGGGGGAGCTGTTTTTT
v_gene: TRBV6-1
d_gene: -
abundance: -
j_gene: TRBJ2-2

CDR3aa: CAVRRGNTIYF
CDR3nt: TGTGCCGTCAGGAGGGGAAACACCATATATTTT
v_gene: TRBV7-2
d_gene: -
abundance: -
j_gene: TRBJ1-3

CDR3aa: CASSYASLGGPQHF
CDR3nt: TGTGCCAGCAGTTACGCCTCTTTGGGGGGGCCCCAGCATTTT
v_gene: TRBV6-2/TRBV6-3
d_gene: -
abundance: few
j_gene: TRBJ1-5

CDR3aa: CASSSWTGPEQYF
CDR3nt: TGTGCCAGCAGTTCCTGGACAGGGCCCGAGCAGTACTTC
v_gene: TRBV6-5
d_gene: TRBD1
abundance: -
j_gene: TRBJ2-7

CDR3aa: CASSLGGGYGYTF
CDR3nt: TGTGCCAGCAGCTTAGGGGGAGGGTATGGCTACACCTTC
v_gene: TRBV7-2
d_gene: -
abundance: -
j_gene: TRBJ1-2

CDR3aa: CASRDRRNTGELFF
CDR3nt: TGTGCCAGCCGGGACAGGAGGAACACCGGGGAGCTGTTTTTT
v_gene: TRBV2
d_gene: TRBD1
abundance: -
j_gene: TRBJ2-2

CDR3aa: CAWCGPSGANVLTF
CDR3nt: TGTGCCTGGTGTGGGCCCTCTGGGGCCAACGTCCTGACTTTC
v_gene: TRBV30
d_gene: -
abundance: once
j_gene: TRBJ2-6

CDR3aa: CASGKTGGSTEAFF
CDR3nt: TGTGCCAGTGGAAAGACAGGGGGGTCCACTGAAGCTTTCTTT
v_gene: TRBV19
d_gene: TRBD1
abundance: -
j_gene: TRBJ1-1

CDR3aa: CASSLPPGGPTDTQYF
CDR3nt: TGTGCCAGCAGCTTGCCCCCCGGAGGGCCCACAGATACGCAGTATTTT
v_gene: TRBV5-4
d_gene: -
abundance: -
j_gene: TRBJ2-3

CDR3aa: CASSPTRLALSKETQYF
CDR3nt: TGTGCCAGCAGCCCTACCCGACTAGCCTTATCAAAGGAGACCCAGTACTTC
v_gene: TRBV7-9
d_gene: TRBD2
abundance: -
j_gene: TRBJ2-5